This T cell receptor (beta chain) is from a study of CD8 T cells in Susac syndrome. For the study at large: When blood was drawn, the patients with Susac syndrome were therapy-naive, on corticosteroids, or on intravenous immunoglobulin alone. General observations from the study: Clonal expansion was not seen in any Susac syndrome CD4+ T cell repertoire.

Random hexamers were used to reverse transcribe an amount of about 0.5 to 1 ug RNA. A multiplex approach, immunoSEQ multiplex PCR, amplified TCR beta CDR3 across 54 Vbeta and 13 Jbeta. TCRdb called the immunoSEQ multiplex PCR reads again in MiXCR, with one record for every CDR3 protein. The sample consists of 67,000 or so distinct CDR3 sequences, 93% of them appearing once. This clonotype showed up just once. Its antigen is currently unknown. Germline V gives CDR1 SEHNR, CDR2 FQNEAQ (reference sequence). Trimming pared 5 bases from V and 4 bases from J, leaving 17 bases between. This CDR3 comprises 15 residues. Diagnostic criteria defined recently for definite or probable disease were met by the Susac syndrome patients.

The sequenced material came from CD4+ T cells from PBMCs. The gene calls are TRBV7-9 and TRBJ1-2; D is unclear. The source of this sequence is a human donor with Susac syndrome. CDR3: CASSLRNPNFYGYTF. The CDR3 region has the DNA TGTGCCAGCAGCCTCCGGAACCCAAATTTCTATGGCTACACCTTC. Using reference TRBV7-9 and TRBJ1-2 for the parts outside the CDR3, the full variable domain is DTGVSQNPRHKITKRGQNVTFRCDPISEHNRLYWYRQTLGQGPEFLTYFQNEAQLEKSRLLSDRFSAERPKGSFSTLEIQRTEQGDSAMYLCASSLRNPNFYGYTFGSGTRLTVV.